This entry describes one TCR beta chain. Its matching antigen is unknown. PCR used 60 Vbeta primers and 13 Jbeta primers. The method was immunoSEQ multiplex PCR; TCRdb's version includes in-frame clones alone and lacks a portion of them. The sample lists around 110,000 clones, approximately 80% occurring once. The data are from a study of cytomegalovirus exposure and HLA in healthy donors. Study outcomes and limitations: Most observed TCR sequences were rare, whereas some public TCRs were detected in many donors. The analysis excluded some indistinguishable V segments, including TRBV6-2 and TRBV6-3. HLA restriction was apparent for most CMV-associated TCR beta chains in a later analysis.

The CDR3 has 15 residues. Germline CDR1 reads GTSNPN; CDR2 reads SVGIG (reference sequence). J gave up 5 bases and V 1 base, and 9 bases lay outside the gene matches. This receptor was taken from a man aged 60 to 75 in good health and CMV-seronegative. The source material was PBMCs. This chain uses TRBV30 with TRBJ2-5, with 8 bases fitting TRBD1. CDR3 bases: TGTGCCTGGAGTGGGGGTACAGGGGGGTGGGAGACCCAGTACTTC. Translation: CAWSGGTGGWETQYF.